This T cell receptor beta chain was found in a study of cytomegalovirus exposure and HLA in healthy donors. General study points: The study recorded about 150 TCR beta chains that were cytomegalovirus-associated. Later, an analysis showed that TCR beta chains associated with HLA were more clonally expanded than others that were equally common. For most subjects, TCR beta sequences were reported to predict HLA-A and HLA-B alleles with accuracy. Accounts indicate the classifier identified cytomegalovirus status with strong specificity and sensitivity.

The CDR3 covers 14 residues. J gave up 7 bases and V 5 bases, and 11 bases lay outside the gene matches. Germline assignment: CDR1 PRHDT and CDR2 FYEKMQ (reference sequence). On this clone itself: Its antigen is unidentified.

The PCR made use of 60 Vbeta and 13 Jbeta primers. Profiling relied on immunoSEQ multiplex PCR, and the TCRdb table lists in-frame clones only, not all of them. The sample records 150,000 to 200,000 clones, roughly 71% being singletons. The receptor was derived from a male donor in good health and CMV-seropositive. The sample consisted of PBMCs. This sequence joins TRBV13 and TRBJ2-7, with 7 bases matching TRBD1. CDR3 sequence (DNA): TGTGCCAGCAGCCTGCGACAGGGTACGAGGGAGCAGTACTTC. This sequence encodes CASSLRQGTREQYF.